Following are 23 T cell receptor beta chains from one sample sequenced in a study of blood T cells in healthy people across ages. A second roughly 6 to 11 cycle PCR used barcoded and J-beta primers. TCRdb re-derived calls from the 5' RACE reads in MiXCR, one entry per CDR3 protein. The sample holds 750,000 to 950,000 distinct CDR3 sequences, 50% to 65% seen once. Input material: blood. Source of these receptors: an older man in good health.

This sequence joins TRBV6-2 or TRBV6-3 and TRBJ2-4, with unresolved D. The J call may be wrong; the DNA end is better matched by TRBJ2-7. The germline CDR1 and CDR2 sequences are MNHEY and SVGEGT. The CDR3 covers 12 residues. DNA of the CDR3: TGTGCCAGCAGCTACCTTTGGTACGAGCAGTACTTC. Protein product: CASSYLWYEQYF.

This chain joins TRBV10-1 and TRBJ2-7; 7 bases are a match to TRBD1. Germline V CDR1 and CDR2: WNHNN, SYGVQD (reference sequence). The CDR3 sequence is 16 residues long. The V gene end was trimmed by 0 bases and the J gene end by 2 bases; junction bases not matched to a gene: 7. CDR3 sequence (DNA): TGCGCCAGCAGTGAGTCTCCGGGACAGCCAGCCTACGAGCAGTACTTC. Its translation: CASSESPGQPAYEQYF.

The genes are TRBV20-1 and TRBJ2-3, with TRBD2 matching 8 bases. Germline CDR1 DFQATT, CDR2 SNEGSKA (reference sequence). The CDR3 runs 14 residues. With V trimmed by 3 bases and J by 14 bases, 16 bases remained unmatched. CDR3 protein: CSASRRVAGRYAYF. In DNA form, the CDR3 reads TGCAGTGCTAGTCGGAGGGTAGCGGGAAGATACGCGTATTTT.

V is TRBV3-1 and J is TRBJ2-7; possibly TRBD1 for D (5 bases). V lost 2 bases and J lost 2, with 16 bases in between. CDR3 length: 16 amino acids. From germline, CDR1 is LGHDT and CDR2 YNNKEL (reference sequence). In DNA, the CDR3 is TGTGCCAGCAGCCAACGGGTTACAGGCCGCGCCTACGAGCAGTACTTC. Its protein is CASSQRVTGRAYEQYF.

The V call is TRBV15, the J call TRBJ2-1; TRBD2 agrees at 8 bases. The CDR3 has 14 amino acids. V trimming: 0 bases; J trimming: 6 bases; junction bases outside the gene matches: 1. Looked up from germline, CDR1 is LNHNV and CDR2 is YYDKDF (reference sequence). DNA of the CDR3: TGTGCCACCAGCAGAGAAGCGGGAGCCAATGAGCAGTTCTTC. Protein: CATSREAGANEQFF.

The rearrangement links TRBV7-3 to TRBJ2-5; D is possibly TRBD2 (7 bases). The CDR3 length is 14 residues. Looked up from germline, CDR1 is SGHTA and CDR2 is FQGTGA. V was shortened by 5 bases and J by 3 bases, with 13 bases between the two germline ends. The CDR3: CASSGTGREETQYF. CDR3 nucleotide sequence: TGTGCCAGCAGCGGAACAGGGAGGGAAGAGACCCAGTACTTC.

The chain links TRBV7-3 to TRBJ2-1; no firm D call. Trimming removed 5 bases from V and 8 bases from J, with 13 bases in between. The CDR3 runs to 13 residues. The germline CDR1 and CDR2 sequences are SGHTA and FQGTGA. CDR3 sequence: CASSPRSGDEQFF. Here the CDR3 DNA reads TGTGCCAGCAGCCCCCGAAGTGGCGATGAGCAGTTCTTC.

The genes are TRBV5-1 and TRBJ2-7, with D unclear. Trimming cost V 4 bases and J 1 base, with 18 bases left between them. From germline, CDR1 is SGHRS and CDR2 YFSETQ. The CDR3 runs 16 residues. Here the CDR3 DNA reads TGCGCCAGCAGCCCGGATTGGGTAGGGATGTCCTACGAGCAGTACTTC. This sequence encodes CASSPDWVGMSYEQYF.

In this sample, this clonotype turned up a few times. This chain links TRBV14 with TRBJ2-1, with unresolved D. The germline V and J ends were trimmed by 6 bases and 0 bases, with 12 bases remaining between them. Germline V lookup: CDR1 SGHDN, CDR2 FVKESK. This CDR3 is 15 amino acids long. The CDR3 DNA reads as TGTGCCAGCAGTCTAGGCGATTTCTCCTACAATGAGCAGTTCTTC. It codes for CASSLGDFSYNEQFF.

The rearrangement joins TRBV7-8 to TRBJ1-4; TRBD1 aligns across 7 bases. J lost 0 bases, V lost 0 bases, and 1 base had no gene match. Germline loops: CDR1 SGHVS, CDR2 FQNEAQ. The CDR3 is 16 residues long. The CDR3 spells CASSLAGQPTNEKLFF. CDR3 coding DNA: TGTGCCAGCAGCTTAGCGGGACAGCCAACTAATGAAAAACTGTTTTTT.

This clonotype was seen a handful of times. One base away lies a much larger clone, so this may be a sequencing read error. The chain is built from TRBV12-3 or TRBV12-4 and TRBJ2-1; D is unclear. The DNA end is more similar to TRBJ2-7, so the J call may be wrong. The CDR3 covers 11 residues. CDR3 DNA: TGTGCCAGCAGTTTCGACAATGAGCAGTACTTC. Translation gives CASSFDNEQYF.

This chain joins TRBV6-5 and TRBJ2-3, with 12 bases matching TRBD2. V shed 6 bases, J shed 14 bases, and the junction held 15 bases outside the gene matches. CDR3 length: 15 amino acids. The germline V gene encodes CDR1 MNHEY and CDR2 SVGAGI. The CDR3 coding sequence is TGTGCCAGCAGCCGGACTAGCGGGGAGCACAGATACGCGTATTTT. Translation: CASSRTSGEHRYAYF.

CDR3 loop: CASSLGQGYRYAYF. For the CDR3, the DNA is TGTGCCAGCAGCTTAGGACAGGGCTACAGATACGCGTATTTT. The rearrangement joins TRBV11-1 to TRBJ2-3; 7 positions agree with TRBD1. V shed 1 base and J 14 bases; nucleotides not matched to a gene: 12. In germline, CDR1 is SGHAT, CDR2 FQDESV (reference sequence). The CDR3 spans 14 residues.

This clonotype was seen many times. The rearrangement uses TRBV10-3 and TRBJ2-1, with unresolved D. Germline CDR1 and CDR2: ENHRY and SYGVKD. The CDR3 extends over 13 amino acids. V lost 1 base to trimming and J lost 4 bases, with 5 bases between them. CDR3 sequence (DNA): TGTGCCATCAGTGAGTGGATATACAATGAGCAGTTCTTC. Its protein is CAISEWIYNEQFF.

The CDR3 region has the DNA TGTGCCGTACAAGGGCAGGGGCCTCTCCACTTCACCTACGAGCAGTACTTC. Translation gives CAVQGQGPLHFTYEQYF. The rearrangement links TRBV7-2 to TRBJ2-7, with D possibly being TRBD1 (6 bases). From germline, CDR1 is SGHTA and CDR2 FQGNSA. The V and J ends lost 11 bases and 2 bases respectively, with 28 bases between them. The CDR3 consists of 17 residues. The whole variable domain, filled in from reference TRBV7-2 and TRBJ2-7, reads GAGVSQSPSNKVTEKGKDVELRCDPISGHTALYWYRQSLGQGLEFLIYFQGNSAPDKSGLPSDRFSAERTGGSVSTLTIQRTQQEDSAVYLCAVQGQGPLHFTYEQYFGPGTRLTVT.

The chain employs TRBV12-3 or TRBV12-4 and TRBJ2-7, with 15 bases lining up with TRBD2. CDR3 length: 18 amino acids. V shed 1 base, J shed 6 bases, and the junction held 10 bases outside the gene matches. CDR3 bases: TGTGCCAGCAGTTTAGAGGGACTAGCGGGAGGATCGATCCGCGAGCAGTACTTC. Translated, it gives CASSLEGLAGGSIREQYF.

This clonotype was seen a handful of times. The chain recombines TRBV2 with TRBJ1-5; D is ambiguous. V was trimmed by 3 bases and J by 1 base, leaving 7 bases between them. The germline CDR1 and CDR2 sequences are SNHLY and FYNNEI. The CDR3 has 14 amino acids. For the CDR3, the DNA is TGTGCCAGCAGTGAGCAGAAGAGCAATCAGCCCCAGCATTTT. This codes for CASSEQKSNQPQHF.

This chain uses TRBV20-1 with TRBJ2-1; TRBD2 aligns across 11 bases. J gave up 4 bases and V 6 bases, and 5 bases lay outside the gene matches. Germline V gene data show CDR1 as DFQATT and CDR2 as SNEGSKA (reference sequence). The CDR3 sequence is 14 residues long. Written as DNA, the CDR3 is TGCAGTGCCGAAACTAGCGGGAGTTACAATGAGCAGTTCTTC. Translating it yields CSAETSGSYNEQFF.

The CDR3 spells CASNLGNWNTEAFF. DNA for the CDR3: TGTGCCAGCAACCTAGGGAATTGGAACACTGAAGCTTTCTTT. This rearrangement joins TRBV3-1 to TRBJ1-1; no clear D gene. Germline CDR1 LGHDT, CDR2 YNNKEL (reference sequence). This CDR3 comprises 14 residues. The V gene lost 7 bases and the J gene lost 1 base, with 13 bases spanning the gap.

This clonotype was counted a single time. The rearrangement joins TRBV6-5 to TRBJ2-1; TRBD1 is a possible D gene (5 bases). The germline V gene has CDR1 MNHEY and CDR2 SVGAGI. Trimming pared 0 bases from V and 2 bases from J, leaving 14 bases between. The CDR3 consists of 17 residues. In DNA form, the CDR3 reads TGTGCCAGCAGTTACTCTGGGCCCCAGGGTCCCTACAATGAGCAGTTCTTC. This sequence encodes CASSYSGPQGPYNEQFF.

V and J are TRBV12-3 or TRBV12-4 and TRBJ2-1; D is perhaps TRBD1 (6 bases). V gave up 4 bases and J gave up 0 bases, with 19 bases separating them. CDR3 length: 18 amino acids. The DNA for the CDR3 is TGTGCCAGCAGTTCAGGGAAGACAGGAGTTCGCTCCTACAATGAGCAGTTCTTC. It encodes CASSSGKTGVRSYNEQFF.

The rearrangement links TRBV9 to TRBJ1-3; 7 positions match TRBD1. The CDR3 spans 15 residues. The V gene end was trimmed by 4 bases and the J gene end by 3 bases; junction bases not matched to a gene: 7. In germline, CDR1 is SGDLS, CDR2 YYNGEE. The CDR3 DNA is TGTGCCAGCAGCTCCCCCGGGACAGTTGGAAACACCATATATTTT. It codes for CASSSPGTVGNTIYF. The full variable domain, completed using reference TRBV9 and TRBJ1-3, is DSGVTQTPKHLITATGQRVTLRCSPRSGDLSVYWYQQSLDQGLQFLIQYYNGEERAKGNILERFSAQQFPDLHSELNLSSLELGDSALYFCASSSPGTVGNTIYFGEGSWLTVV.

The chain couples TRBV5-5 to TRBJ1-4; D call uncertain. Per germline, CDR1 SGHKS and CDR2 YYEKEE (reference sequence). The CDR3 runs 14 residues. Trimming removed 1 base at V and 8 bases at J, with 12 bases between. CDR3 DNA: TGTGCCAGCAGCTTGATGACGGCGCGGGAAAAACTGTTTTTT. Its translation is CASSLMTAREKLFF.